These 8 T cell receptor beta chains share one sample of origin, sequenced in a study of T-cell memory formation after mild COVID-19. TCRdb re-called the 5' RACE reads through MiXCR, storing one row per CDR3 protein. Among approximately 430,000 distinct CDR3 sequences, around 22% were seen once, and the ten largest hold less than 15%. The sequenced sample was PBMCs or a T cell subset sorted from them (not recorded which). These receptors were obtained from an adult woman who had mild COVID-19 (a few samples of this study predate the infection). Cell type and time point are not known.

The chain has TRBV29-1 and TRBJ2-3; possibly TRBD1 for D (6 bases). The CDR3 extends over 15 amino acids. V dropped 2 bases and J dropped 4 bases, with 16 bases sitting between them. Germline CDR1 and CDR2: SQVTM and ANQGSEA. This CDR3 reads CSVELMQGWADTQYF. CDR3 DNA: TGCAGCGTTGAATTGATGCAGGGGTGGGCAGATACGCAGTATTTT.

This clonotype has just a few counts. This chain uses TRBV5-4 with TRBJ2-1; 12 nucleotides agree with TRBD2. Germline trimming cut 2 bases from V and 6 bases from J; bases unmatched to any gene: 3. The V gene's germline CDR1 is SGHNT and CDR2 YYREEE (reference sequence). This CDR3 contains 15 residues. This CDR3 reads CASSFGLAGTNEQFF. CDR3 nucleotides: TGTGCCAGCAGCTTCGGACTAGCGGGGACCAATGAGCAGTTCTTC.

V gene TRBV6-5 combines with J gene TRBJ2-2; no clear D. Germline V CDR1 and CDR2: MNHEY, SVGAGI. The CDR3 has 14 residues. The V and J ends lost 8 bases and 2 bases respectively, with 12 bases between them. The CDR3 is CASLRGPNTGELFF. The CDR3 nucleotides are TGTGCCAGCTTGCGCGGACCCAACACCGGGGAGCTGTTTTTT.

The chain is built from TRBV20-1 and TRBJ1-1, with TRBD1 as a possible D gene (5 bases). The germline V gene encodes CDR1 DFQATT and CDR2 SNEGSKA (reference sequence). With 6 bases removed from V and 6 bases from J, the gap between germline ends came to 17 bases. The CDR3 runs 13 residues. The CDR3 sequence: CSAPRDARAEAFF. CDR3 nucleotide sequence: TGCAGTGCCCCTCGGGACGCCAGGGCTGAAGCTTTCTTT.

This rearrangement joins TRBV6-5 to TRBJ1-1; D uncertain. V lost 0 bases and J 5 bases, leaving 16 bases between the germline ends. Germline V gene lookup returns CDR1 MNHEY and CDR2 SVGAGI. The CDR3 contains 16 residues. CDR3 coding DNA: TGTGCCAGCAGTTACTCTCGTGGCAGGTGGGAAACTGAAGCTTTCTTT. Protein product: CASSYSRGRWETEAFF.

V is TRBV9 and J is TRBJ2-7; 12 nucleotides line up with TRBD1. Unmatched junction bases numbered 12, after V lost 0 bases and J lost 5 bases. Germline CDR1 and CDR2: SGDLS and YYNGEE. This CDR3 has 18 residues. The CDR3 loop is CASSVARGDRGPSDEQYF. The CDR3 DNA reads TGTGCCAGCAGCGTAGCTCGCGGGGACAGGGGGCCCTCGGACGAGCAGTACTTC.

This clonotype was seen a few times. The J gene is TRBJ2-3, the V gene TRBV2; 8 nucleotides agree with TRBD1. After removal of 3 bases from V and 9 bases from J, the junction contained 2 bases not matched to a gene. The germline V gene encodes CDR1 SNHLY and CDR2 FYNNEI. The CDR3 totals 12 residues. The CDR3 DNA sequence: TGTGCCAGCAGTGAGGGGGACAGGACGCAGTATTTT. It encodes CASSEGDRTQYF.

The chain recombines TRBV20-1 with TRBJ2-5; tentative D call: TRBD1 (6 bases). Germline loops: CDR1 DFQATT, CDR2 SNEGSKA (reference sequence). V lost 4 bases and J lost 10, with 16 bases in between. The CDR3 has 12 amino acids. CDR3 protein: CSAIGDKGVQYF. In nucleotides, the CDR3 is TGCAGTGCTATCGGGGACAAAGGGGTCCAGTACTTC.